Presented here are 5 T cell receptor beta chains from one specimen sequenced in a study of T cell responses to AZD1222 COVID-19 vaccine. Profiled with immunoSEQ multiplex PCR; TCRdb holds only in-frame clones, not every one. Of about 110,000 clones listed, approximately 90% are singletons. The sequencing used peripheral blood, collected on day 0 of AZD1222 vaccination. Every receptor here comes from an adult in good health.

The V gene is TRBV28, the J gene TRBJ2-3, with 13 bases fitting TRBD2. Germline V gives CDR1 MDHEN, CDR2 SYDVKM. The CDR3 is 20 amino acids. V trimming: 5 bases; J trimming: 1 base; junction bases outside the gene matches: 15. CDR3 sequence: CASSQLAGGGLPSGTDTQYF. For the CDR3, the DNA is TGTGCCAGCAGTCAACTAGCGGGAGGGGGTTTGCCGTCGGGCACAGATACGCAGTATTTT.

This chain uses TRBV30 with TRBJ1-6; tentative D call: TRBD1 (5 bases). CDR1 and CDR2 (germline): GTSNPN, SVGIG (reference sequence). The CDR3 is made up of 15 amino acids. The V end was cut by 7 bases, the J end by 1 base, with 14 bases between. For the CDR3, the DNA is TGTGCCTTCGTAGGGGTCCGGTCCTATAATTCACCCCTCCACTTT. Amino acid sequence: CAFVGVRSYNSPLHF.

The rearrangement uses TRBV24-1 and TRBJ2-1; D is perhaps TRBD2 (6 bases). This CDR3 is built from 15 residues. With 3 bases removed from V and 4 bases from J, the gap between germline ends came to 12 bases. The V gene's germline CDR1 is KGHDR and CDR2 SFDVKD. CDR3 DNA: TGTGCCACCAGTGATATGGGACTCCCATACAATGAGCAGTTCTTC. This gives the protein CATSDMGLPYNEQFF.

V and J are TRBV28 and TRBJ1-2; 7 positions agree with TRBD1. V was pared by 6 bases and J by 5 bases, with 12 bases of the junction left unmatched. Germline-derived CDR1 and CDR2 are MDHEN and SYDVKM. This CDR3 region has 15 residues. CDR3: CASSLLRTGVYGYTF. For the CDR3, the DNA is TGTGCCAGCAGCCTCTTGAGGACAGGAGTATATGGCTACACCTTC.

Of note for this clone: The sample has other DNA sequences that encode this CDR3 too. The gene calls are TRBV11-2 and TRBJ1-5; TRBD1 aligns across 10 bases. The J segment lost 4 bases and the V segment lost 5 bases, leaving 5 bases of the junction unmatched. The germline CDR1 and CDR2 sequences are SGHAT and FQNNGV. CDR3 length equals 15 residues. This chain's CDR3 is CASSLGQGRNQPQHF. In DNA, the CDR3 is TGTGCCAGCAGCCTGGGACAGGGGAGAAATCAGCCCCAGCATTTT.